This is a list of T cell receptor beta chains from one sample in a study of CD8 T cells in Susac syndrome. A single record per CDR3 protein comes from TCRdb applying MiXCR to the immunoSEQ multiplex PCR reads. Of under 200,000 distinct CDR3 sequences in the sample, 80% to 95% were seen once. The sequenced sample was CD4+ T cells from PBMCs. The receptors derive from a human donor in good health. Both conserved end residues are part of each CDR3. Fields, in order: J gene, D gene, V gene, clone size, CDR3 DNA, CDR3 protein. The D gene is left open where the match is weak. Only some rows state a clone size, as once, few, many or a class for expanded clones.

TRBJ1-3 NA TRBV25-1 NA TGTGCCAGCAGTGCCCTCGGGACAACTGGAAACACCATATATTTT CASSALGTTGNTIYF
TRBJ1-2 NA TRBV7-9 NA TGTGCCAGCAGCTTTGGGGGGACCTATGGCTACACCTTC CASSFGGTYGYTF
TRBJ2-7 TRBD2 TRBV6-2/TRBV6-3 few TGTGCCAGCATTAATGCCGGGACTAAGCTATCCTACGAGCAGTACTTC CASINAGTKLSYEQYF
TRBJ2-1 TRBD2 TRBV6-2/TRBV6-3 NA TGTGCCAGCAGACACGGGGGGACTAGTGCCAATGAGCAGTTCTTC CASRHGGTSANEQFF
TRBJ1-2 NA TRBV30 NA TGTGCCTGGAGGAAAGGGGGGATCGGCTATGGCTACACCTTC CAWRKGGIGYGYTF
TRBJ1-2 NA TRBV7-2 NA TGTGCCAGCAGCCCCCCCAATTATGGCTACACCTTC CASSPPNYGYTF
TRBJ2-1 TRBD2 TRBV4-2 NA TGTGCCAGCAGCCAGGTGGGACTAGCGGGGAACGATGAGCAGTTCTTC CASSQVGLAGNDEQFF
TRBJ1-2 TRBD1 TRBV18 NA TGTGCCAGCTCACTCGACAGGGCCCAGGGCTACACCTTC CASSLDRAQGYTF
TRBJ2-2 NA TRBV7-3 NA TGTGCCAGCAGCCCCCGTGACGGGACGAACACCGGGGAGCTGTTTTTT CASSPRDGTNTGELFF
TRBJ2-2 NA TRBV5-1 NA TGCGCCAGCAGTCCCGTGGCAGCGAACACCGGGGAGCTGTTTTTT CASSPVAANTGELFF
TRBJ1-2 TRBD1 TRBV7-9 NA TGTGCCAGCAGCTTGACAGGGGGCCTGACAGGGGGCTACACCTTC CASSLTGGLTGGYTF
TRBJ2-5 TRBD1 TRBV5-4 NA TGTGCCAGCAGCTTCGGGACAGGGGGCAGGGAAGAGACCCAGTACTTC CASSFGTGGREETQYF
TRBJ1-2 NA TRBV12-3/TRBV12-4 NA TGTGCCAGCAGTTTAGGGCTGAAGGCCTATGGCTACACCTTC CASSLGLKAYGYTF
TRBJ1-1 NA TRBV7-8 NA TGTGCCAGCAGTCCTCTTTCCCGGGGGAACACTGAAGCTTTCTTT CASSPLSRGNTEAFF
TRBJ1-2 NA TRBV7-2 NA TGTGCCAGCAGCTCAATTTGGGACCTAAGCGGCTACACCTTC CASSSIWDLSGYTF
TRBJ2-2 TRBD1 TRBV5-4 NA TGTGCCAGCAGCAAGACAGGGGCCGTACCCGGGGAGCTGTTTTTT CASSKTGAVPGELFF
TRBJ2-4 NA TRBV5-1 once TGCGCCAGCAGCTATGAGGCCCAAAACATTCAGTACTTC CASSYEAQNIQYF
TRBJ1-2 NA TRBV28 NA TGTGCCAGCAGTCTTGGCCACTATGGCTACACCTTC CASSLGHYGYTF
TRBJ2-5 TRBD2 TRBV3-1 NA TGTGCCAGCAGCCAAGGTCCGGGGGGGCAAGAGACCCAGTACTTC CASSQGPGGQETQYF
TRBJ1-5 NA TRBV29-1 NA TGCAGCGCAAGCGGGGCCTCGGGCAATCAGCCCCAGCATTTT CSASGASGNQPQHF
TRBJ2-1 TRBD1 TRBV2 NA TGTGCCAGCAGTGGACAGGGGACCTACAATGAGCAGTTCTTC CASSGQGTYNEQFF
TRBJ2-2 TRBD1 TRBV4-3 NA TGCGCCAGCAGCCAAGGCCCGGGACAGGGGAGGGTCGGGGAGCTGTTTTTT CASSQGPGQGRVGELFF
TRBJ2-5 NA TRBV29-1 NA TGCAGCGCCGGAAATCTTGGGGGGCGAGAGACCCAGTACTTC CSAGNLGGRETQYF
TRBJ2-7 NA TRBV9 NA TGTGCCAGCAGCGAGGGGGGGCCTACACCGGGACAGTACTCCTACGAGCAGTACTTC CASSEGGPTPGQYSYEQYF
TRBJ1-5 NA TRBV12-3/TRBV12-4 NA TGTGCCAGCAGTTTTGTAGGGAGCCGCCAGCATTTT CASSFVGSRQHF
TRBJ2-7 NA TRBV20-1 NA TGCAGTGCTAGAGATAACGGTATGGCCGAGCAGTACTTC CSARDNGMAEQYF
TRBJ2-1 NA TRBV7-9 NA TGTGCCAGCAGTCCGGGTCTCGGGGAGCAGTTCTTC CASSPGLGEQFF
TRBJ2-1 TRBD2 TRBV29-1 NA TGCAGCGTTGAAGTGGCTAGCGGGGGCTATGAGCAGTTCTTC CSVEVASGGYEQFF